Listed below are T cell receptor beta chains from one sample, sequenced in a study of cytomegalovirus exposure and HLA in healthy donors. Only in-frame clones appear in the TCRdb table, and some are missing; sequencing was by immunoSEQ multiplex PCR. The table lists some 120,000 clones, 90% to 95% of them singletons, with roughly 1.2% in the top ten. Sequencing used PBMCs. The receptors originated from a woman aged 18-29 years in good health and CMV-seronegative. Each CDR3 is given with its conserved first and last residue. The D gene is left open where the match is weak. The size field is filled for only some rows; it gives once, few, many or a size class.

J gene: TRBJ2-1
D gene: NA
clone size: NA
V gene: TRBV7-3
CDR3 protein: CASSSGGSYNEQFF
CDR3 DNA: TGTGCCAGCAGCTCCGGGGGATCCTACAATGAGCAGTTCTTC

J gene: TRBJ1-5
D gene: NA
clone size: NA
V gene: TRBV7-2
CDR3 protein: CASSLMRGAGQPQHF
CDR3 DNA: TGTGCCAGCAGCTTAATGCGGGGCGCGGGTCAGCCCCAGCATTTT

J gene: TRBJ1-5
D gene: NA
clone size: NA
V gene: TRBV4-1
CDR3 protein: CASSSGWDQPQHF
CDR3 DNA: TGCGCCAGCAGCTCAGGGTGGGATCAGCCCCAGCATTTT

J gene: TRBJ2-7
D gene: TRBD1
clone size: NA
V gene: TRBV6-1
CDR3 protein: CASITGTALDEQYF
CDR3 DNA: TGTGCCAGCATCACAGGGACAGCCCTAGACGAGCAGTACTTC

J gene: TRBJ2-7
D gene: NA
clone size: NA
V gene: TRBV23-1
CDR3 protein: CASSYLRGISSYEQYF
CDR3 DNA: TGCGCCAGCAGTTACCTCCGGGGGATAAGCTCCTACGAGCAGTACTTC

J gene: TRBJ2-6
D gene: NA
clone size: NA
V gene: TRBV4-2
CDR3 protein: CASSQDGGFRSGANVLTF
CDR3 DNA: TGTGCCAGCAGCCAAGATGGGGGCTTCAGATCTGGGGCCAACGTCCTGACTTTC

J gene: TRBJ2-1
D gene: NA
clone size: NA
V gene: TRBV5-1
CDR3 protein: CASSFGLNEQFF
CDR3 DNA: TGCGCCAGCAGCTTCGGACTGAATGAGCAGTTCTTC

J gene: TRBJ2-7
D gene: NA
clone size: NA
V gene: TRBV5-4
CDR3 protein: CASSLHRERVQYF
CDR3 DNA: TGTGCCAGCAGCTTGCACAGGGAACGAGTGCAGTACTTC

J gene: TRBJ1-6
D gene: NA
clone size: NA
V gene: TRBV6-5
CDR3 protein: CASSYSIGGTPLHF
CDR3 DNA: TGTGCCAGCAGTTACTCCATCGGGGGGACACCCCTCCACTTT

J gene: TRBJ2-1
D gene: TRBD1
clone size: NA
V gene: TRBV6-1
CDR3 protein: CASRLTGAPYNEQFF
CDR3 DNA: TGTGCCAGCAGGCTGACAGGGGCGCCCTACAATGAGCAGTTCTTC

J gene: TRBJ2-7
D gene: NA
clone size: NA
V gene: TRBV6-1
CDR3 protein: CASNRQYEQYF
CDR3 DNA: TGTGCCAGCAACAGACAATACGAGCAGTACTTC

J gene: TRBJ2-5
D gene: TRBD1
clone size: NA
V gene: TRBV28
CDR3 protein: CASRPSAGTESQETQYF
CDR3 DNA: TGTGCCAGCAGACCATCCGCCGGGACAGAGTCTCAAGAGACCCAGTACTTC

J gene: TRBJ1-3
D gene: TRBD1
clone size: NA
V gene: TRBV7-9
CDR3 protein: CASRPNPRDRGDTIYF
CDR3 DNA: TGTGCCAGCAGACCCAATCCCCGGGACAGGGGGGACACCATATATTTT

J gene: TRBJ1-1
D gene: TRBD1
clone size: NA
V gene: TRBV19
CDR3 protein: CASSTDRGNTEAFF
CDR3 DNA: TGTGCCAGTAGTACAGACAGGGGGAACACTGAAGCTTTCTTT

J gene: TRBJ1-1
D gene: NA
clone size: NA
V gene: TRBV11-3
CDR3 protein: CASSHTGFQDTEAFF
CDR3 DNA: TGTGCCAGCAGCCATACAGGGTTCCAAGACACTGAAGCTTTCTTT

J gene: TRBJ2-1
D gene: NA
clone size: once
V gene: TRBV7-9
CDR3 protein: CASSPKADEQFF
CDR3 DNA: TGTGCCAGCAGCCCCAAGGCGGATGAGCAGTTCTTC

J gene: TRBJ1-4
D gene: NA
clone size: NA
V gene: TRBV2
CDR3 protein: CASSGMRTNEKLFF
CDR3 DNA: TGTGCCAGCAGTGGAATGCGAACTAATGAAAAACTGTTTTTT

J gene: TRBJ1-5
D gene: NA
clone size: NA
V gene: TRBV19
CDR3 protein: CASSIEGLRNQPQHF
CDR3 DNA: TGTGCCAGTAGTATAGAAGGACTTAGGAATCAGCCCCAGCATTTT

J gene: TRBJ1-2
D gene: NA
clone size: NA
V gene: TRBV4-1
CDR3 protein: CASSQEDWGYTF
CDR3 DNA: TGCGCCAGCAGCCAGGAAGACTGGGGCTACACCTTC

J gene: TRBJ2-7
D gene: NA
clone size: NA
V gene: TRBV7-2
CDR3 protein: CASSSPGTLSYEQYF
CDR3 DNA: TGTGCCAGCAGCTCACCCGGGACACTCTCCTACGAGCAGTACTTC

J gene: TRBJ2-7
D gene: TRBD2
clone size: NA
V gene: TRBV27
CDR3 protein: CASSFSPTSGRNEQYF
CDR3 DNA: TGTGCCAGCAGTTTCTCCCCGACTAGCGGGAGAAACGAGCAGTACTTC

J gene: TRBJ1-2
D gene: NA
clone size: NA
V gene: TRBV19
CDR3 protein: CASSWIETDYGYTF
CDR3 DNA: TGTGCCAGTAGTTGGATCGAGACAGACTATGGCTACACCTTC

J gene: TRBJ2-1
D gene: TRBD1
clone size: NA
V gene: TRBV5-1
CDR3 protein: CASSSDATGVGEQFF
CDR3 DNA: TGCGCCAGCAGCTCCGATGCGACAGGGGTCGGCGAGCAGTTCTTC

J gene: TRBJ2-6
D gene: NA
clone size: NA
V gene: TRBV7-6
CDR3 protein: CASSLPRGGGSGANVLTF
CDR3 DNA: TGTGCCAGCAGCTTACCGAGGGGGGGAGGCTCTGGGGCCAACGTCCTGACTTTC

J gene: TRBJ2-5
D gene: TRBD2
clone size: NA
V gene: TRBV19
CDR3 protein: CASNRGPWLAGKETQYF
CDR3 DNA: TGTGCCAGTAACCGCGGCCCGTGGCTAGCGGGGAAGGAGACCCAGTACTTC

J gene: TRBJ2-1
D gene: NA
clone size: NA
V gene: TRBV27
CDR3 protein: CASSPEGSSYNEQFF
CDR3 DNA: TGTGCCAGCAGTCCCGAGGGAAGCTCCTACAATGAGCAGTTCTTC

J gene: TRBJ2-1
D gene: TRBD2
clone size: NA
V gene: TRBV6-6
CDR3 protein: CASRISGSSYNEQFF
CDR3 DNA: TGTGCCAGCAGGATCAGCGGGAGCTCCTACAATGAGCAGTTCTTC

J gene: TRBJ2-7
D gene: TRBD2
clone size: NA
V gene: TRBV27
CDR3 protein: CASSPIRTSGTYEQYF
CDR3 DNA: TGTGCCAGCAGCCCAATCCGGACTAGCGGTACCTACGAGCAGTACTTC

J gene: TRBJ1-5
D gene: NA
clone size: NA
V gene: TRBV6-5
CDR3 protein: CASSTRYSNQPQHF
CDR3 DNA: TGTGCCAGCAGTACTAGGTATAGCAATCAGCCCCAGCATTTT

J gene: TRBJ1-5
D gene: NA
clone size: NA
V gene: TRBV19
CDR3 protein: CASSIWKEGNQPQHF
CDR3 DNA: TGTGCCAGTAGTATTTGGAAGGAGGGCAATCAGCCCCAGCATTTT

J gene: TRBJ1-5
D gene: NA
clone size: NA
V gene: TRBV5-1
CDR3 protein: CASSLAAGNQPQHF
CDR3 DNA: TGCGCCAGCAGCCTCGCGGCGGGCAATCAGCCCCAGCATTTT

J gene: TRBJ1-5
D gene: NA
clone size: NA
V gene: TRBV18
CDR3 protein: CASSPTTEYNQPQHF
CDR3 DNA: TGTGCCAGCTCACCAACGACAGAATACAATCAGCCCCAGCATTTT

J gene: TRBJ1-2
D gene: NA
clone size: NA
V gene: TRBV20-1
CDR3 protein: CSARGLGAYTF
CDR3 DNA: TGCAGTGCTAGGGGCTTGGGGGCCTACACCTTC

J gene: TRBJ1-2
D gene: TRBD1
clone size: few
V gene: TRBV28
CDR3 protein: CASSSGGIRYGYTF
CDR3 DNA: TGTGCCAGCAGTTCAGGGGGGATTAGGTATGGCTACACCTTC

J gene: TRBJ2-3
D gene: NA
clone size: NA
V gene: TRBV4-1
CDR3 protein: CASSQGTVPFTDTQYF
CDR3 DNA: TGCGCCAGCAGCCAAGGGACAGTTCCTTTCACAGATACGCAGTATTTT

J gene: TRBJ1-6
D gene: TRBD1
clone size: NA
V gene: TRBV30
CDR3 protein: CAWSVITGGGSPLHF
CDR3 DNA: TGTGCCTGGAGTGTAATTACAGGGGGCGGTTCACCCCTCCACTTT

J gene: TRBJ1-2
D gene: NA
clone size: NA
V gene: TRBV9
CDR3 protein: CASSGVGGPNYGYTF
CDR3 DNA: TGTGCCAGCAGCGGGGTGGGAGGGCCTAACTATGGCTACACCTTC

J gene: TRBJ1-3
D gene: NA
clone size: NA
V gene: TRBV6-5
CDR3 protein: CASSRGQFSGNTIYF
CDR3 DNA: TGTGCCAGCAGTCGAGGACAATTCTCTGGAAACACCATATATTTT

J gene: TRBJ1-4
D gene: NA
clone size: NA
V gene: TRBV2
CDR3 protein: CASSGDPQGTNEKLFF
CDR3 DNA: TGTGCCAGCAGTGGCGACCCTCAGGGCACTAATGAAAAACTGTTTTTT

J gene: TRBJ1-3
D gene: NA
clone size: NA
V gene: TRBV28
CDR3 protein: CASSLAVSGNTIYF
CDR3 DNA: TGTGCCAGCAGTTTGGCGGTCTCTGGAAACACCATATATTTT

J gene: TRBJ1-4
D gene: NA
clone size: NA
V gene: TRBV6-5
CDR3 protein: CASSDAGDGEKLFF
CDR3 DNA: TGTGCCAGCAGCGACGCAGGGGATGGTGAAAAACTGTTTTTT

J gene: TRBJ2-1
D gene: TRBD2
clone size: NA
V gene: TRBV27
CDR3 protein: CASSLSSPYPWTSGGYNEQFF
CDR3 DNA: TGTGCCAGCAGTTTATCCTCCCCCTACCCCTGGACTAGCGGGGGCTACAATGAGCAGTTCTTC